This entry is about one T cell receptor beta chain. Participants were aged 18 to 89 years, lived in under 25 US areas, and enrolled virtually. All recovered Cohort 3 donors got two negative PCRs, got clearance, or saw symptom resolution. In the source study's methods: Amplification from reference gene primers served as the basis for estimated nucleated cell counts. TCRdb's copy holds only in-frame clones and misses some; the assay was immunoSEQ multiplex PCR. V and J calls and clone size follow that table, whereas D and trimming were derived from the DNA. The sample records approximately 440,000 clones, roughly 91% being singletons. Germline lookup yields CDR1 PRHDT and CDR2 FYEKMQ (reference sequence). There are 17 residues in the CDR3. V lost 4 bases and J lost 7; bases outside the gene matches: 10. The data stem from a study of blood T cell repertoires in COVID-19. Looking at the study overall: The United States, Italy and Spain were the sources of the acute and convalescent COVID-19 samples.

Material for sequencing was PBMCs or T cells enriched from blood (not recorded which). This TCR derives from a man younger than 35 who had recovered from COVID-19. The V gene is TRBV13, the J gene TRBJ1-6, with 10 bases matching TRBD1. CDR3 in amino acids: CASSSRSGQGGNSPLHF. The CDR3 DNA reads TGTGCCAGCAGCTCGAGATCCGGACAGGGGGGGAATTCACCCCTCCACTTT.